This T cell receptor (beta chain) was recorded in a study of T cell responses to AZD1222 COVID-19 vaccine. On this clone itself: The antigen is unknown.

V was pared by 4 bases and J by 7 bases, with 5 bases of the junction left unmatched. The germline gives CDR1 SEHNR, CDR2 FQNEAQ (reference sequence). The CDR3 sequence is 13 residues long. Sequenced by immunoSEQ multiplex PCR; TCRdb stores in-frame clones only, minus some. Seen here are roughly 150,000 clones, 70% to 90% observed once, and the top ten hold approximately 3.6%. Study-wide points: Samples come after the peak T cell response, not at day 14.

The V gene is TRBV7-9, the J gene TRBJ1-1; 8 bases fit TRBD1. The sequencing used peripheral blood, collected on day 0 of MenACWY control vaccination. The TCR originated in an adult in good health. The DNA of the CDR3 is TGTGCCAGCAGCTACGACAGGGGCAGTGAAGCTTTCTTT. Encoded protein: CASSYDRGSEAFF.